One sample yielded the 11 T cell receptor beta chains listed below, sequenced in a study of T cell responses to AZD1222 COVID-19 vaccine. Using immunoSEQ multiplex PCR, the repertoire was profiled, and TCRdb retains in-frame clones only, with some absent. The profile shows 250,000 or so clones, roughly 93% of them singletons. The sequencing here drew on peripheral blood, taken on day 0 of AZD1222 vaccination. The receptors shown here come from an adult in good health.

This chain links TRBV7-9 with TRBJ2-7, with 7 bases aligning to TRBD1. Per germline, CDR1 SEHNR and CDR2 FQNEAQ (reference sequence). V gave up 3 bases and J gave up 0 bases; unmatched junction bases: 8. The CDR3 has 16 residues. The CDR3 region is CASSLGRDSSSYEQYF. Written as DNA, the CDR3 is TGTGCCAGCAGCTTGGGCCGGGACAGCAGCTCCTACGAGCAGTACTTC.

V gene TRBV5-5 combines with J gene TRBJ1-5; the match to TRBD1 covers 8 bases. V was clipped by 3 bases and J by 7 bases; unmatched bases: 6. This CDR3 comprises 14 residues. The V gene's germline CDR1 is SGHKS and CDR2 YYEKEE (reference sequence). The CDR3 DNA sequence: TGTGCCAGCAGCTCCCAGGGGGCGGGACAGCCCCAGCATTTT. Amino acids: CASSSQGAGQPQHF.

V and J are TRBV2 and TRBJ2-7, with TRBD1 as a possible D gene (6 bases). V gave up 1 base and J gave up 7 bases, with 17 bases separating them. From germline, CDR1 is SNHLY and CDR2 FYNNEI. CDR3 size: 15 residues. The CDR3 protein is CASSEGGGPTGEQYF. The CDR3 coding sequence is TGTGCCAGCAGTGAAGGAGGGGGACCGACGGGAGAGCAGTACTTC.

The chain employs TRBV4-2 and TRBJ2-5, with a weak D call TRBD1 (6 bases). The germline gives CDR1 LGHNA, CDR2 YNFKEQ. Trimming removed 0 bases at V and 2 bases at J, with 10 bases between. This CDR3 has 15 amino acids. CDR3 protein: CASSQDLRGQETQYF. The DNA of the CDR3 is TGTGCCAGCAGCCAAGATTTGAGGGGGCAAGAGACCCAGTACTTC.

This chain uses TRBV2 with TRBJ1-3; D call uncertain. The V gene's germline CDR1 is SNHLY and CDR2 FYNNEI. CDR3 length: 15 amino acids. V was pared by 1 base and J by 0 bases, with 7 bases between. Written as DNA, the CDR3 is TGTGCCAGCAGTGAAGGGATATCCTCTGGAAACACCATATATTTT. It specifies CASSEGISSGNTIYF.

The chain couples TRBV5-3 to TRBJ2-4, with unresolved D. TRBV5-3 is annotated as an ORF whose role is uncertain. The V and J ends lost 8 bases and 14 bases respectively, with 11 bases between them. The length of the CDR3 is 9 residues. Written as DNA, the CDR3 is TGTGCCAGCCCCGCTGGGGAGTACTTC. Amino acid sequence: CASPAGEYF.

J is TRBJ2-7 and V is TRBV6-2 or TRBV6-3, with 7 nucleotides matching TRBD1. This CDR3 region has 12 residues. The germline V gene has CDR1 MNHEY and CDR2 SVGEGT. With 6 bases clipped from V and 8 bases from J, the junction kept 7 bases outside the gene matches. The DNA for the CDR3 is TGTGCCAGCAGCCGAAGACAGGGTCAGCAGTACTTC. As protein: CASSRRQGQQYF.

This clone occurred once. This chain's CDR3 is CASSVNSGEKLFF. The CDR3 DNA is TGTGCCAGCAGCGTCAACTCGGGGGAAAAACTGTTTTTT. V usage is TRBV9 and J usage is TRBJ1-4, with unresolved D. V lost 2 bases and J lost 8, with 10 bases in between. Germline V gene sequence: CDR1 SGDLS, CDR2 YYNGEE. The CDR3 consists of 13 residues.

The rearrangement uses TRBV5-1 and TRBJ2-7; TRBD2 matches 7 bases. Unmatched junction bases numbered 3, after V lost 6 bases and J lost 0 bases. CDR1 is SGHRS and CDR2 is YFSETQ in the germline V gene. The CDR3 has 13 amino acids. The CDR3 region is CASTPSGSYEQYF. CDR3 nucleotide sequence: TGCGCCAGCACGCCTAGCGGCTCCTACGAGCAGTACTTC.

The chain is built from TRBV19 and TRBJ1-4; D perhaps matches TRBD1 (5 bases). This CDR3 spans 13 amino acids. The V end lost 4 bases, the J end lost 8 bases, and 11 bases lay between the germline ends. Germline lookup yields CDR1 LNHDA and CDR2 SQIVND (reference sequence). The CDR3 spells CASSSRRGEKLFF. As DNA, the CDR3 is TGTGCCAGTAGTAGCCGACGGGGCGAAAAACTGTTTTTT.

The chain couples TRBV5-1 to TRBJ2-5; D is unclear. CDR1 is SGHRS and CDR2 is YFSETQ in the germline V gene. Trimming removed 0 bases at V and 1 base at J, with 10 bases between. The CDR3 is made up of 15 amino acids. This CDR3 is CASSLADDFQETQYF. CDR3 DNA: TGCGCCAGCAGCTTGGCCGACGACTTCCAAGAGACCCAGTACTTC.